A single sample gave rise to the 10 T cell receptor beta chains below, sequenced in a study of T cell changes during pregnancy in multiple sclerosis. TCRdb's copy holds only in-frame clones and misses some; the assay was immunoSEQ multiplex PCR. The sample shows around 2,200 clones, around 80% of them seen only once. The sequenced material came from CD4+ T cells from PBMCs (not recorded whether the cells were cultured). These receptors came from a female patient with multiple sclerosis, enrolled in a pregnancy study. Some clones in this sample may be carry-over from other donors' samples.

V usage is TRBV18 and J usage is TRBJ2-7; maybe TRBD2 (6 bases). V gave up 1 base and J gave up 2 bases, with 12 bases separating them. Looked up from germline, CDR1 is KGHSH and CDR2 is LQKENI. The CDR3 runs to 15 residues. This CDR3 reads CASSPQPGGTYEQYF. The CDR3 nucleotides read TGTGCCAGCTCACCACAGCCCGGAGGGACCTACGAGCAGTACTTC. The full variable domain, with the rest looked up from reference TRBV18 and TRBJ2-7, is NAGVMQNPRHLVRRRGQEARLRCSPMKGHSHVYWYRQLPEEGLKFMVYLQKENIIDESGMPKERFSAEFPKEGPSILRIQQVVRGDSAAYFCASSPQPGGTYEQYFGPGTRLTVT.

The chain is built from TRBV2 and TRBJ2-2; 10 bases align to TRBD2. V was pared by 3 bases and J by 4 bases, with 2 bases of the junction left unmatched. This CDR3 region has 15 residues. Germline V gives CDR1 SNHLY, CDR2 FYNNEI. CDR3 nucleotide sequence: TGTGCCAGCAGTGAGTTAGCGGGGGGCACCGGGGAGCTGTTTTTT. This encodes CASSELAGGTGELFF.

The chain has TRBV11-3 and TRBJ2-3; TRBD2 aligns across 13 bases. The CDR3 sequence is 15 residues long. The germline V gene has CDR1 SGHNT and CDR2 YENEEA. Losses at the gene ends were 6 bases for V and 4 bases for J; bases not matched to a gene: 4. DNA of the CDR3: TGTGCCAGCAGTTCCGGACTAGCGGGAGCAGATACGCAGTATTTT. Amino acid sequence: CASSSGLAGADTQYF.

The CDR3 loop reads CASSQRRDNEQFF. For the CDR3, the DNA is TGCGCCAGCAGCCAAAGGCGAGACAATGAGCAGTTCTTC. This chain links TRBV4-1 with TRBJ2-1; no firm D call. The CDR3 is 13 amino acids. V shed 2 bases and J shed 5 bases, with 7 bases lying between them. Germline CDR1 reads MGHRA; CDR2 reads YSYEKL.

The V and J genes are TRBV19 and TRBJ2-5, with D perhaps TRBD1 or TRBD2 (5 bases each). The CDR3 covers 14 residues. Germline V lookup: CDR1 LNHDA, CDR2 SQIVND (reference sequence). The V and J ends lost 9 bases and 4 bases respectively, with 18 bases between them. The CDR3 region has the DNA TGTGCCAGCACGGAAGGGACCGACACAGAGACCCAGTACTTC. Encoded protein: CASTEGTDTETQYF.

The V call is TRBV28, the J call TRBJ1-6; possibly TRBD1 for D (5 bases). The CDR3 contains 17 residues. Germline V gene data show CDR1 as MDHEN and CDR2 as SYDVKM. The ends were cut back, 1 base at V and 10 bases at J, with 20 bases in the middle. The CDR3 is CASSLFPSARRGSPLHF. CDR3 DNA sequence: TGTGCCAGCAGTTTATTCCCGTCTGCCCGGCGGGGGTCACCCCTCCACTTT.

The V call is TRBV10-2, the J call TRBJ2-1, with 7 bases matching TRBD2. From germline, CDR1 is WSHSY and CDR2 SAAADI. This CDR3 has 14 residues. V dropped 0 bases and J dropped 4; count of bases not matched to a gene: 0. CDR3: CASSESGGYNEQFF. The CDR3 DNA is TGCGCCAGCAGTGAGTCGGGAGGGTACAATGAGCAGTTCTTC.

A word on this clone: Sequence at one end of the junction differs from germline and may be a read error. The rearrangement joins TRBV5-1 to TRBJ2-7, with TRBD2 identical over 9 bases. Germline V gene sequence: CDR1 SGHRS, CDR2 YFSETQ. The CDR3 covers 15 residues. In DNA, the CDR3 is TGTGCCAGCAGCTTTGGGACCGCGGGAGGGCTCGAGCAGTACTTC. Translating gives CASSFGTAGGLEQYF.

The genes are TRBV6-5 and TRBJ1-2; no clear D. V lost 6 bases to trimming and J lost 7 bases, with 15 bases between them. This CDR3 has 13 amino acids. Looked up from germline, CDR1 is MNHEY and CDR2 is SVGAGI. As DNA, the CDR3 is TGTGCCAGCAGCCCCCACGAAGGCGGTGGCTACACCTTC. This encodes CASSPHEGGGYTF.

The genes are TRBV21-1 and TRBJ2-7; the tabulated D call, TRBD2, remains unverified against the DNA. TRBV21-1 is described as a pseudogene. CDR3 size: 9 residues. CDR3 bases: TGTGCCAGTCCGGACGAGCAGTACTTC. It translates to CASPDEQYF.